This is a list of T cell receptor beta chains from one sample in a study of cytomegalovirus exposure and HLA in healthy donors. This table comes from immunoSEQ multiplex PCR, and its TCRdb copy is limited to in-frame clones, with some not included. The data contain under 140,000 clones, about 80% of them singletons. Sequencing used PBMCs. These receptors came from an older woman in good health and CMV-seropositive. CDR3s include the opening cysteine and the closing phenylalanine or tryptophan. A D gene is named only where the DNA matches it firmly. Clone size, where shown, is once, few, many, or a class for clones that have expanded.

abundance: -; v_gene: TRBV5-4; j_gene: TRBJ1-2; d_gene: TRBD1; CDR3aa: CASSLQTTGDYGYTF; CDR3nt: TGTGCCAGCAGCTTGCAAACGACAGGGGACTATGGCTACACCTTC
abundance: -; v_gene: TRBV5-1; j_gene: TRBJ1-1; d_gene: -; CDR3aa: CASSFSPGDTEAFF; CDR3nt: TGCGCCAGCAGCTTTTCCCCGGGGGACACTGAAGCTTTCTTT
abundance: -; v_gene: TRBV28; j_gene: TRBJ1-2; d_gene: -; CDR3aa: CASSRYGYTF; CDR3nt: TGTGCCAGCAGTCGGTATGGCTACACCTTC
abundance: -; v_gene: TRBV28; j_gene: TRBJ1-1; d_gene: -; CDR3aa: CASSLWLTSNTEAFF; CDR3nt: TGTGCCAGCAGTTTATGGTTGACATCGAACACTGAAGCTTTCTTT
abundance: once; v_gene: TRBV2; j_gene: TRBJ2-5; d_gene: TRBD2; CDR3aa: CASRGEWGGETQYF; CDR3nt: TGTGCCAGCAGGGGCGAGTGGGGGGGGGAGACCCAGTACTTC
abundance: -; v_gene: TRBV5-4; j_gene: TRBJ1-4; d_gene: TRBD1; CDR3aa: CASSGGQGLANEKLFF; CDR3nt: TGTGCCAGCAGCGGGGGACAGGGGTTGGCTAATGAAAAACTGTTTTTT
abundance: -; v_gene: TRBV25-1; j_gene: TRBJ2-1; d_gene: -; CDR3aa: CASSPEGKRVGSYNEQFF; CDR3nt: TGTGCCAGCAGTCCTGAGGGGAAGCGGGTAGGCTCCTACAATGAGCAGTTCTTC
abundance: -; v_gene: TRBV7-2; j_gene: TRBJ2-3; d_gene: -; CDR3aa: CASSLATSADTQYF; CDR3nt: TGTGCCAGCAGCTTAGCGACTTCTGCAGATACGCAGTATTTT
abundance: -; v_gene: TRBV6-5; j_gene: TRBJ2-3; d_gene: -; CDR3aa: CASSNLGTPSTDTQYF; CDR3nt: TGTGCCAGCAGTAACTTAGGGACTCCTAGCACAGATACGCAGTATTTT
abundance: -; v_gene: TRBV7-9; j_gene: TRBJ2-3; d_gene: TRBD2; CDR3aa: CASGLAGVPDTQYF; CDR3nt: TGTGCCAGCGGACTAGCGGGAGTCCCAGATACGCAGTATTTT
abundance: few; v_gene: TRBV6-1; j_gene: TRBJ1-1; d_gene: -; CDR3aa: CASSDPGNTEAFF; CDR3nt: TGTGCCAGCAGTGACCCAGGGAACACTGAAGCTTTCTTT
abundance: -; v_gene: TRBV18; j_gene: TRBJ1-2; d_gene: -; CDR3aa: CAGTVGSNYGYTF; CDR3nt: TGTGCCGGAACGGTCGGGTCTAACTATGGCTACACCTTC
abundance: -; v_gene: TRBV6-6; j_gene: TRBJ1-2; d_gene: -; CDR3aa: CASRPPGAGYTF; CDR3nt: TGTGCCAGCAGACCCCCAGGGGCTGGCTACACCTTC
abundance: -; v_gene: TRBV14; j_gene: TRBJ1-1; d_gene: -; CDR3aa: CASSQDWSMNTEAFF; CDR3nt: TGTGCCAGCAGCCAAGATTGGTCTATGAACACTGAAGCTTTCTTT
abundance: -; v_gene: TRBV2; j_gene: TRBJ1-5; d_gene: -; CDR3aa: CASKVEVGNQPQHF; CDR3nt: TGTGCCAGCAAGGTGGAGGTTGGGAATCAGCCCCAGCATTTT
abundance: -; v_gene: TRBV5-1; j_gene: TRBJ2-7; d_gene: TRBD2; CDR3aa: CASSFVLGGTSYEQYF; CDR3nt: TGCGCCAGCAGCTTTGTTTTGGGGGGGACCTCCTACGAGCAGTACTTC
abundance: once; v_gene: TRBV18; j_gene: TRBJ1-2; d_gene: TRBD1; CDR3aa: CASSPWTGSDYGYTF; CDR3nt: TGTGCCAGCTCACCATGGACAGGTAGCGACTATGGCTACACCTTC
abundance: -; v_gene: TRBV19; j_gene: TRBJ1-2; d_gene: -; CDR3aa: CASSPLGWEAGYTF; CDR3nt: TGTGCCAGTAGTCCCCTTGGGTGGGAGGCTGGCTACACCTTC
abundance: -; v_gene: TRBV29-1; j_gene: TRBJ1-2; d_gene: -; CDR3aa: CSDQGFNYGYTF; CDR3nt: TGCAGCGACCAGGGATTTAACTATGGCTACACCTTC
abundance: once; v_gene: TRBV5-1; j_gene: TRBJ1-6; d_gene: -; CDR3aa: CASSLGNTGSNSPLHF; CDR3nt: TGCGCCAGCAGCTTGGGAAACACAGGGTCCAATTCACCCCTCCACTTT
abundance: -; v_gene: TRBV7-2; j_gene: TRBJ2-7; d_gene: -; CDR3aa: CASSLDWSSYEQYF; CDR3nt: TGTGCCAGCAGCTTAGATTGGAGCTCCTACGAGCAGTACTTC
abundance: once; v_gene: TRBV7-6; j_gene: TRBJ2-7; d_gene: TRBD2; CDR3aa: CASSLAFSSGTPREQYF; CDR3nt: TGTGCCAGCAGCTTAGCGTTTTCTAGCGGGACCCCAAGGGAGCAGTACTTC
abundance: few; v_gene: TRBV29-1; j_gene: TRBJ2-5; d_gene: TRBD1; CDR3aa: CSVGTGGFQKTQYF; CDR3nt: TGCAGCGTGGGGACAGGGGGGTTCCAAAAGACCCAGTACTTC
abundance: few; v_gene: TRBV7-6; j_gene: TRBJ2-1; d_gene: TRBD2; CDR3aa: CASTLYHGASGRSNEQFF; CDR3nt: TGTGCCAGCACCTTGTATCACGGGGCTAGCGGGAGGAGCAATGAGCAGTTCTTC
abundance: -; v_gene: TRBV5-1; j_gene: TRBJ1-3; d_gene: TRBD1; CDR3aa: CASSGLGTGGGNTIYF; CDR3nt: TGCGCCAGCAGCGGCCTAGGGACAGGGGGTGGAAACACCATATATTTT
abundance: -; v_gene: TRBV19; j_gene: TRBJ2-7; d_gene: -; CDR3aa: CASRDHGTQNYEQYF; CDR3nt: TGTGCCAGTAGAGACCACGGGACACAAAACTACGAGCAGTACTTC
abundance: -; v_gene: TRBV4-1; j_gene: TRBJ1-5; d_gene: TRBD1; CDR3aa: CASSQDRYGTGVNQPQHF; CDR3nt: TGCGCCAGCAGCCAAGATAGGTATGGGACAGGGGTGAATCAGCCCCAGCATTTT
abundance: -; v_gene: TRBV19; j_gene: TRBJ2-2; d_gene: TRBD1; CDR3aa: CASSILAGGGGELFF; CDR3nt: TGTGCCAGTAGTATCCTCGCAGGGGGCGGCGGGGAGCTGTTTTTT
abundance: -; v_gene: TRBV25-1; j_gene: TRBJ2-2; d_gene: -; CDR3aa: CASKRDGWTGELFF; CDR3nt: TGTGCCAGCAAACGGGATGGATGGACCGGGGAGCTGTTTTTT
abundance: -; v_gene: TRBV2; j_gene: TRBJ2-1; d_gene: -; CDR3aa: CASRGRGDEQFF; CDR3nt: TGTGCCAGCAGAGGCAGGGGAGATGAGCAGTTCTTC
abundance: -; v_gene: TRBV18; j_gene: TRBJ1-1; d_gene: -; CDR3aa: CASSPPGRGQGNTEAFF; CDR3nt: TGTGCCAGCTCCCCCCCCGGTCGTGGGCAGGGGAACACTGAAGCTTTCTTT
abundance: few; v_gene: TRBV6-5; j_gene: TRBJ1-5; d_gene: -; CDR3aa: CASSYSTRQPQHF; CDR3nt: TGTGCCAGCAGTTACTCGACAAGGCAGCCCCAGCATTTT
abundance: -; v_gene: TRBV4-2; j_gene: TRBJ1-3; d_gene: -; CDR3aa: CASSQGVLADTIYF; CDR3nt: TGTGCCAGCAGCCAAGGGGTTCTTGCGGACACCATATATTTT
abundance: -; v_gene: TRBV4-2; j_gene: TRBJ1-3; d_gene: -; CDR3aa: CASSRAGRTGNTIYF; CDR3nt: TGTGCCAGCAGCCGGGCGGGAAGGACTGGAAACACCATATATTTT
abundance: -; v_gene: TRBV5-4; j_gene: TRBJ1-2; d_gene: TRBD1; CDR3aa: CASSARGRWYGYTF; CDR3nt: TGTGCCAGCAGCGCTAGGGGGCGTTGGTATGGCTACACCTTC
abundance: -; v_gene: TRBV5-6; j_gene: TRBJ2-7; d_gene: TRBD1; CDR3aa: CASSLAGTGNEQYF; CDR3nt: TGTGCCAGCAGCTTGGCCGGGACAGGGAACGAGCAGTACTTC
abundance: -; v_gene: TRBV10-1; j_gene: TRBJ2-7; d_gene: TRBD1; CDR3aa: CASSQGAHYEQYF; CDR3nt: TGCGCCAGCAGTCAGGGGGCGCACTACGAGCAGTACTTC
abundance: -; v_gene: TRBV18; j_gene: TRBJ1-1; d_gene: TRBD1; CDR3aa: CASSGTGGTNTEAFF; CDR3nt: TGTGCCAGCTCAGGGACAGGGGGCACGAACACTGAAGCTTTCTTT
abundance: -; v_gene: TRBV2; j_gene: TRBJ2-3; d_gene: TRBD2; CDR3aa: CASTLTSGRATNTQYF; CDR3nt: TGTGCCAGCACCTTGACTAGCGGGAGGGCCACGAATACGCAGTACTTT
abundance: -; v_gene: TRBV19; j_gene: TRBJ2-3; d_gene: -; CDR3aa: CASTLDGTDTQYF; CDR3nt: TGTGCCAGTACCCTAGACGGCACAGATACGCAGTATTTT
abundance: -; v_gene: TRBV19; j_gene: TRBJ1-5; d_gene: TRBD1; CDR3aa: CASSITGTGGADQPQHF; CDR3nt: TGTGCCAGTAGTATTACGGGGACAGGGGGCGCGGATCAGCCCCAGCATTTT
abundance: -; v_gene: TRBV10-2; j_gene: TRBJ1-5; d_gene: TRBD1; CDR3aa: CASRVTGTGDQPQHF; CDR3nt: TGCGCCAGCAGAGTTACCGGGACAGGGGATCAGCCCCAGCATTTT
abundance: few; v_gene: TRBV6-1; j_gene: TRBJ2-7; d_gene: -; CDR3aa: CASSELPIHGPSSYEQYF; CDR3nt: TGTGCCAGCAGTGAATTGCCAATTCACGGTCCGAGCTCCTACGAGCAGTACTTC
abundance: -; v_gene: TRBV10-1; j_gene: TRBJ2-7; d_gene: -; CDR3aa: CASSKGRTYEQYF; CDR3nt: TGCGCCAGCAGTAAGGGGAGGACCTACGAGCAGTACTTC
abundance: -; v_gene: TRBV5-1; j_gene: TRBJ2-7; d_gene: TRBD2; CDR3aa: CASSLVASGTYEQYF; CDR3nt: TGCGCCAGCAGCTTGGTGGCTAGCGGTACCTACGAGCAGTACTTC
abundance: few; v_gene: TRBV18; j_gene: TRBJ1-1; d_gene: TRBD1; CDR3aa: CASSDRGLTEAFF; CDR3nt: TGTGCCAGCTCAGATAGGGGGCTCACTGAAGCTTTCTTT
abundance: -; v_gene: TRBV28; j_gene: TRBJ2-7; d_gene: -; CDR3aa: CASRPQGSPYEQYF; CDR3nt: TGTGCCAGCAGGCCTCAGGGATCCCCCTACGAGCAGTACTTC
abundance: -; v_gene: TRBV4-2; j_gene: TRBJ2-1; d_gene: TRBD2; CDR3aa: CASSQDRREVVQFF; CDR3nt: TGTGCCAGCAGCCAAGATAGGCGGGAGGTGGTGCAGTTCTTC
abundance: -; v_gene: TRBV28; j_gene: TRBJ2-7; d_gene: -; CDR3aa: CASSPIGDYEQYF; CDR3nt: TGTGCCAGCAGTCCGATCGGGGACTACGAGCAGTACTTC
abundance: -; v_gene: TRBV28; j_gene: TRBJ1-5; d_gene: TRBD1; CDR3aa: CASRPGQGAYSNQPQHF; CDR3nt: TGTGCCAGCAGACCGGGACAGGGAGCCTATAGCAATCAGCCCCAGCATTTT